Shown below are 14 T cell receptor beta chains from a single sample sequenced in a study of response to subunit inactivated influenza vaccine. Via MiXCR, TCRdb re-called the RT-PCR reads, giving one row per CDR3 protein. The table lists around 530,000 distinct CDR3 sequences, roughly 12% of them singletons. Sequenced here: PBMCs from blood, sampled on the day of vaccination. The receptors come from a man aged 45-65 years who received an inactivated influenza vaccine.

This clonotype was found a few times. The rearrangement joins TRBV11-2 to TRBJ2-7, with D uncertain. Germline-derived CDR1 and CDR2 are SGHAT and FQNNGV. The length of the CDR3 is 11 residues. The V and J ends lost 4 bases and 4 bases respectively, with 5 bases between them. The CDR3 loop reads CASSSWYEQYF. The CDR3 DNA sequence: TGTGCCAGCAGCTCCTGGTACGAGCAGTACTTC.

Ten or more counts support this clonotype. The chain carries TRBV5-6 and TRBJ2-2, with 7 bases aligning to TRBD2. The V gene's germline CDR1 is SGHDT and CDR2 YYEEEE. Trimming cost V 4 bases and J 1 base; bases outside gene matches: 4. The CDR3 contains 15 residues. The CDR3 coding sequence is TGTGCCAGCAGCCCGGGACTAAAGAACACCGGGGAGCTGTTTTTT. It specifies CASSPGLKNTGELFF.

This clonotype was observed a handful of times. The rearrangement uses TRBV6-5 and TRBJ2-1; 8 positions match TRBD1. With 9 bases clipped from V and 9 bases from J, the junction kept 4 bases outside the gene matches. Germline loops: CDR1 MNHEY, CDR2 SVGAGI. The CDR3 is 11 residues long. The CDR3 DNA is TGTGCCAGAGGACAGGGCTCTGAGCAGTTCTTC. This translates into CARGQGSEQFF.

This clonotype occurred a few times. The rearrangement joins TRBV18 to TRBJ2-1; D gene uncertain. Between the trimmed V and J ends, which lost 3 bases and 13 bases, there was a span of 19 bases. CDR3 size: 14 residues. Germline CDR1 and CDR2: KGHSH and LQKENI. For the CDR3, the DNA is TGTGCCAGCTCACCGGCAGTAGGTCAGACTTCCCAGTTCTTC. It codes for CASSPAVGQTSQFF.

This rearrangement joins TRBV11-2 to TRBJ2-3; D is uncertain. CDR1 and CDR2 (germline): SGHAT, FQNNGV. Trimming took 5 bases from V and 0 from J, leaving 15 bases between them. The CDR3 covers 16 residues. In DNA, the CDR3 is TGTGCCAGCAGCACGTTGTCGCAATCAAGCACAGATACGCAGTATTTT. Translation gives CASSTLSQSSTDTQYF.

This clonotype came up a few times. The chain employs TRBV5-1 and TRBJ1-6; 7 bases align to TRBD1. The CDR3 consists of 22 residues. CDR1 SGHRS and CDR2 YFSETQ come from the germline V gene. Trimming at V came to 7 bases and at J to 7 bases, leaving 32 bases not matched to a gene. The CDR3 region is CASPLGTDLPSSDPGSNSPLHF. The CDR3 bases are TGCGCCAGCCCACTGGGGACAGACCTACCCTCTAGCGATCCGGGTTCGAATTCACCCCTCCACTTT.

About this clonotype itself: This may come from a read error, since a much larger clone is one base off. This CDR3 reads CASSPLGGLTCNEQFF. CDR3 DNA: TGTGCCAGCAGCCCTTTGGGGGGGCTCACCTGCAATGAGCAGTTCTTC. The chain carries TRBV14 and TRBJ2-1; D is perhaps TRBD2 (7 bases). The V gene's germline CDR1 is SGHDN and CDR2 FVKESK. The CDR3 extends over 16 amino acids. V lost 4 bases and J 6 bases, leaving 19 bases between the germline ends.

This clonotype appeared a few times. The CDR3 region has the DNA TGTGCCAGCAGTTCATTTCGGACAGGGGGCAATCAGCCCCAGCATTTT. This codes for CASSSFRTGGNQPQHF. The J gene is TRBJ1-5, the V gene TRBV6-2 or TRBV6-3, with TRBD1 matching over 9 bases. V dropped 4 bases and J dropped 2; count of bases not matched to a gene: 6. Germline CDR1 is MNHEY and CDR2 is SVGEGT. The CDR3 runs 16 residues.

This clonotype came up a few times. The V and J genes are TRBV5-1 and TRBJ2-7; D gene uncertain. The CDR3 covers 14 residues. Germline CDR1 reads SGHRS; CDR2 reads YFSETQ. Between the trimmed V and J ends, which lost 2 bases and 6 bases, there was a span of 15 bases. CDR3 amino acids: CASSLMPSSSEQYF. For the CDR3, the DNA is TGCGCCAGCAGCTTAATGCCATCCTCTTCCGAGCAGTACTTC.

This clonotype has at least ten counts. CDR3 residues: CASSLVSSYGYTF. The DNA of the CDR3 is TGTGCCAGCAGCCTTGTTAGCAGCTATGGCTACACCTTC. The V gene is TRBV7-9, the J gene TRBJ1-2, with D uncertain. The V end was cut by 5 bases, the J end by 4 bases, with 11 bases between. Germline CDR1 SEHNR, CDR2 FQNEAQ (reference sequence). The CDR3 contains 13 residues. The full variable domain, with the rest looked up from reference TRBV7-9 and TRBJ1-2, is DTGVSQNPRHKITKRGQNVTFRCDPISEHNRLYWYRQTLGQGPEFLTYFQNEAQLEKSRLLSDRFSAERPKGSFSTLEIQRTEQGDSAMYLCASSLVSSYGYTFGSGTRLTVV.

The chain links TRBV5-5 to TRBJ2-3, with 12 bases matching TRBD2. CDR1 SGHKS and CDR2 YYEKEE come from the germline V gene (reference sequence). V was clipped by 8 bases and J by 6 bases; unmatched bases: 7. The CDR3 contains 14 residues. In nucleotides, the CDR3 is TGTGCCAGTGATTGGACTAGCGGGGTGGATACGCAGTATTTT. Amino acids: CASDWTSGVDTQYF. The full variable domain, its missing parts supplied by reference TRBV5-5 and TRBJ2-3, is DAGVTQSPTHLIKTRGQQVTLRCSPISGHKSVSWYQQVLGQGPQFIFQYYEKEERGRGNFPDRFSARQFPNYSSELNVNALLLGDSALYLCASDWTSGVDTQYFGPGTRLTVL.

This clonotype was observed at least ten times. This CDR3 is CSVEDRGINYEQYF. CDR3 in DNA: TGCAGCGTTGAAGATAGAGGGATTAACTACGAGCAGTACTTC. V usage is TRBV29-1 and J usage is TRBJ2-7, with D perhaps matching TRBD2 (5 bases). Per the germline V gene, CDR1 is SQVTM and CDR2 is ANQGSEA. There are 14 residues in the CDR3. V was pared by 0 bases and J by 3 bases, with 12 bases between.

This clonotype was seen a handful of times. The chain joins TRBV12-3 or TRBV12-4 to TRBJ2-1; no definite D call. The CDR3 is 15 residues long. The V end lost 1 base, the J end lost 0 bases, and 7 bases lay between the germline ends. The CDR3 spells CASSLGLNSYNEQFF. The CDR3 nucleotides are TGTGCCAGCAGTTTAGGGCTTAACTCCTACAATGAGCAGTTCTTC.

This rearrangement joins TRBV5-6 to TRBJ2-7; D call uncertain. Looked up from germline, CDR1 is SGHDT and CDR2 is YYEEEE. This CDR3 is 13 amino acids long. The germline V and J ends were trimmed by 8 bases and 2 bases, with 14 bases remaining between them. The CDR3 region has the DNA TGTGCCAGGGGCCCCGGGCTAGCCTACGAGCAGTACTTC. Its translation: CARGPGLAYEQYF.